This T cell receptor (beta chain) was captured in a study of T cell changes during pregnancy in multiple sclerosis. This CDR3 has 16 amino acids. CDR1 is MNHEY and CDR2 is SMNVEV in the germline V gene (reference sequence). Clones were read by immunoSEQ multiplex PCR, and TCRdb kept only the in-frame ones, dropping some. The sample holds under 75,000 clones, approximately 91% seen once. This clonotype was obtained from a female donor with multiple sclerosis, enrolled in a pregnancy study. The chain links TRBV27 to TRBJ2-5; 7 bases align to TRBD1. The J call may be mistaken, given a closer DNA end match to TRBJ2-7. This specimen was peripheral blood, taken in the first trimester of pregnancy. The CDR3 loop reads CASSPSTGEATYEQYF. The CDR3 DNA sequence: TGTGCCAGCAGTCCGAGCACAGGGGAAGCCACCTACGAGCAGTACTTC.